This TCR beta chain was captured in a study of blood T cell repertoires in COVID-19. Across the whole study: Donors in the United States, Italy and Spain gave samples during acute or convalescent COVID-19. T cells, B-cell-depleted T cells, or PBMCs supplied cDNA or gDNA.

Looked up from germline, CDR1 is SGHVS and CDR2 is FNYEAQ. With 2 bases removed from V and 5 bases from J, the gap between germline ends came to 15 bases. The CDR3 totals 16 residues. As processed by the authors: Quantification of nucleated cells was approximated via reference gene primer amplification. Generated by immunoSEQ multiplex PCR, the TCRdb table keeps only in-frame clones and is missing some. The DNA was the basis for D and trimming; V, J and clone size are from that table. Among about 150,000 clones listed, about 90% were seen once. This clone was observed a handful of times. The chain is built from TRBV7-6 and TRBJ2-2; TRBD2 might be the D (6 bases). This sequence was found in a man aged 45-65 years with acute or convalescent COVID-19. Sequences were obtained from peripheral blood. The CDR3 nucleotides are TGTGCCAGCAGCTTACTCGGGGGTCTGGGGACCGGGGAGCTGTTTTTT. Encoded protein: CASSLLGGLGTGELFF. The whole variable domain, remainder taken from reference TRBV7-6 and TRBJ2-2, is GAGVSQSPRYKVTKRGQDVALRCDPISGHVSLYWYRQALGQGPEFLTYFNYEAQQDKSGLPNDRFSAERPEGSISTLTIQRTEQRDSAMYRCASSLLGGLGTGELFFGEGSRLTVL.